This TCR beta chain emerged from a study of blood T cell repertoires in COVID-19. About the study: The study drew acute and convalescent COVID-19 samples from the United States, Italy and Spain.

V lost 5 bases to trimming and J lost 3 bases; unmatched junction nucleotides: 10. Germline V CDR1 and CDR2: SGHTA, FQGTGA. This CDR3 comprises 19 residues. Original data processing: Nucleated cell number was recorded as an estimate derived from reference gene primer amplification. Libraries were prepared by immunoSEQ multiplex PCR; TCRdb keeps only in-frame clonotypes and omits some of them. The D gene and trimming were derived from the DNA, and the V and J assignments and clone size from that table. The data show 100,000 to 150,000 clones, with approximately 83% seen just once and approximately 6.6% held by the top ten.

The sample comprised peripheral blood. The receptor comes from a man older than 75 with active or convalescent COVID-19. The chain joins TRBV7-3 to TRBJ2-1; 16 bases align to TRBD2. The CDR3 sequence: CASSPKGLAGGLLYNEQFF. CDR3 nucleotides: TGTGCCAGCAGCCCAAAGGGACTAGCGGGGGGGCTTCTCTACAATGAGCAGTTCTTC.